These 25 T cell receptor beta chains originate from one sample sequenced in a study of blood T cell repertoires in COVID-19. Repertoires were generated with immunoSEQ multiplex PCR, while TCRdb's copy carries only in-frame clones and drops some. The sample includes about 170,000 clones, about 88% of them seen just once. The sample consisted of peripheral blood. These receptor sequences come from a man in his fifties or sixties with acute or convalescent COVID-19.

The chain links TRBV27 to TRBJ1-5; possible D gene TRBD1, 5 bases. The ends were cut back, 3 bases at V and 2 bases at J, with 8 bases in the middle. Germline V CDR1 and CDR2: MNHEY, SMNVEV (reference sequence). The CDR3 is 14 residues long. Here the CDR3 reads CASSFGRGNQPQHF. The CDR3 DNA sequence: TGTGCCAGCAGTTTTGGCAGGGGCAATCAGCCCCAGCATTTT.

V is TRBV4-2 and J is TRBJ1-2; no clear D gene. This CDR3 has 12 residues. Per the germline V gene, CDR1 is LGHNA and CDR2 is YNFKEQ. V lost 0 bases and J 8 bases, leaving 7 bases between the germline ends. CDR3 nucleotide sequence: TGTGCCAGCAGCCAAGATCAGCGGGGCTACACCTTC. Residues: CASSQDQRGYTF.

The V call is TRBV19, the J call TRBJ1-5; D is perhaps TRBD1 (5 bases). Trimming took 5 bases from V and 4 from J, leaving 15 bases between them. From germline, CDR1 is LNHDA and CDR2 SQIVND (reference sequence). The CDR3 covers 15 residues. The CDR3 loop is CASSGWQGGNQPQHF. Here the CDR3 DNA reads TGTGCCAGTAGTGGATGGCAGGGAGGGAATCAGCCCCAGCATTTT.

The J gene is TRBJ2-5, the V gene TRBV6-5; weak D call: TRBD2 (5 bases). The CDR3 has 15 amino acids. CDR1 and CDR2 from the germline V gene are MNHEY and SVGAGI. Trimming took off 11 bases at V and 1 base at J, with 20 bases between the two ends. The CDR3 protein is CAVSIGMVGQETQYF. As DNA, the CDR3 is TGTGCCGTCTCAATCGGGATGGTGGGCCAAGAGACCCAGTACTTC.

The V and J genes are TRBV5-4 and TRBJ1-1; D gene unclear. The CDR3 covers 14 residues. Germline CDR1 reads SGHNT; CDR2 reads YYREEE (reference sequence). V shed 2 bases and J shed 0 bases, with 8 bases lying between them. CDR3 sequence (DNA): TGTGCCAGCAGCTTTTCGGGATTGAACACTGAAGCTTTCTTT. As protein: CASSFSGLNTEAFF. Full variable domain (rest looked up from reference TRBV5-4 and TRBJ1-1): ETGVTQSPTHLIKTRGQQVTLRCSSQSGHNTVSWYQQALGQGPQFIFQYYREEENGRGNFPPRFSGLQFPNYSSELNVNALELDDSALYLCASSFSGLNTEAFFGQGTRLTVV.

The chain employs TRBV11-3 and TRBJ2-3; 10 nucleotides match TRBD2. The CDR3 spans 15 residues. Germline-derived CDR1 and CDR2 are SGHNT and YENEEA. J lost 3 bases, V lost 5 bases, and 5 bases had no gene match. DNA for the CDR3: TGTGCCAGCAGCGGAGCGGGAGGGAGTACAGATACGCAGTATTTT. Residues: CASSGAGGSTDTQYF.

The chain carries TRBV3-1 (or the pseudogene TRBV3-2) and TRBJ2-7; 9 nucleotides match TRBD2. The CDR3 runs 14 residues. Losses at the gene ends were 1 base for V and 6 bases for J; bases not matched to a gene: 4. Germline CDR1 reads LGHDT; CDR2 reads YNNKEL (reference sequence). The CDR3 loop is CASSQGGRASEQYF. The CDR3 DNA follows: TGTGCCAGCAGCCAAGGCGGGAGGGCCTCCGAGCAGTACTTC.

The chain couples TRBV11-2 to TRBJ1-1, with D possibly TRBD1 on 5 matching bases. Trimming removed 4 bases from V and 1 base from J, with 7 bases in between. Germline CDR1 SGHAT, CDR2 FQNNGV. This CDR3 spans 13 amino acids. CDR3 DNA sequence: TGTGCCAGCAGCTCAGGACAGAACACTGAAGCTTTCTTT. Translation: CASSSGQNTEAFF.

The chain joins TRBV7-9 to TRBJ1-5, with D perhaps matching TRBD1 (6 bases). Germline lookup yields CDR1 SEHNR and CDR2 FQNEAQ (reference sequence). V was clipped by 3 bases and J by 2 bases, with 11 bases between them. The CDR3 contains 15 residues. In nucleotides, the CDR3 is TGTGCCAGCAGCTTTGGGGGCACAGGCAATCAGCCCCAGCATTTT. Protein product: CASSFGGTGNQPQHF.

V gene TRBV5-5 combines with J gene TRBJ2-7, with D tentatively TRBD1 (5 bases). CDR1 is SGHKS, CDR2 YYEKEE, per germline (reference sequence). Trimming took off 0 bases at V and 4 bases at J, with 5 bases between the two ends. There are 12 residues in the CDR3. This chain's CDR3 is CASSLEGYEQYV. The CDR3 coding sequence is TGTGCCAGCAGCTTGGAGGGGTACGAGCAGTACGTC.

Here the CDR3 reads CASSSLGQYEQYF. As DNA, the CDR3 is TGTGCCAGCAGTTCCCTGGGACAGTACGAGCAGTACTTC. This chain uses TRBV27 with TRBJ2-7; 7 bases map to TRBD1. Per the germline V gene, CDR1 is MNHEY and CDR2 is SMNVEV (reference sequence). V shed 4 bases, J shed 4 bases, and the junction held 4 bases outside the gene matches. There are 13 residues in the CDR3.

This chain links TRBV30 with TRBJ2-2; 9 nucleotides line up with TRBD2. J lost 5 bases, V lost 3 bases, and 7 bases had no gene match. This CDR3 contains 15 residues. Germline V gene sequence: CDR1 GTSNPN, CDR2 SVGIG (reference sequence). The chain's CDR3 is CAWRRRGGVTGELFF. In DNA form, the CDR3 reads TGTGCCTGGAGAAGGCGGGGGGGCGTAACCGGGGAGCTGTTTTTT.

This clone occurred once. The rearrangement joins TRBV19 to TRBJ1-6; 8 nucleotides line up with TRBD1. The germline gives CDR1 LNHDA, CDR2 SQIVND (reference sequence). The J segment lost 7 bases and the V segment lost 10 bases, leaving 6 bases of the junction unmatched. This CDR3 is 13 amino acids long. The CDR3 DNA reads as TGTGCCACTCGGACAGGGAGGAATTCACCCCTCCACTTT. Translated, it gives CATRTGRNSPLHF.

This sequence joins TRBV30 and TRBJ2-7; tentatively, D is TRBD1 (8 bases). CDR3 size: 14 residues. Germline CDR1 GTSNPN, CDR2 SVGIG (reference sequence). V lost 1 base and J 2 bases, leaving 12 bases between the germline ends. In DNA form, the CDR3 reads TGTGCCTGGAGTGGTACAGGGGGGGCCTACGAGCAGTACGTC. Translating gives CAWSGTGGAYEQYV.

The gene calls are TRBV6-6 and TRBJ1-4; 7 bases fit TRBD1. The CDR3 is 15 amino acids. The trim removed 0 bases at V and 8 bases at J, leaving 6 bases unmatched. CDR1 is MNHNY, CDR2 SVGAGI, per germline (reference sequence). The CDR3 DNA reads TGTGCCAGCAGTTACTCAGAGGGGGCGCGAGAAAAACTGTTTTTT. It codes for CASSYSEGAREKLFF.

The V call is TRBV6-5, the J call TRBJ1-1; no firm D call. This CDR3 has 14 residues. The germline V gene encodes CDR1 MNHEY and CDR2 SVGAGI. V was pared by 5 bases and J by 4 bases, with 14 bases between. The CDR3 protein is CASSHSGPGTEAFF. CDR3 DNA sequence: TGTGCCAGCAGTCACAGTGGCCCCGGCACTGAAGCTTTCTTT.

The chain carries TRBV5-1 and TRBJ1-1, with 9 bases aligning to TRBD1. The trim removed 4 bases at V and 1 base at J, leaving 8 bases unmatched. Looked up from germline, CDR1 is SGHRS and CDR2 is YFSETQ. This CDR3 is built from 16 residues. DNA for the CDR3: TGCGCCAGCAGCCAACAGGGGGCCGGGAGGAACACTGAAGCTTTCTTT. It is translated as CASSQQGAGRNTEAFF.

This chain links TRBV2 with TRBJ2-1, with D unresolved. The length of the CDR3 is 12 residues. Trimming cost V 1 base and J 7 bases, with 5 bases left between them. Per germline, CDR1 SNHLY and CDR2 FYNNEI. The CDR3 sequence is CASSEGPNEQFF. CDR3 bases: TGTGCCAGCAGTGAAGGTCCAAATGAGCAGTTCTTC. Drawing the rest from reference TRBV2 and TRBJ2-1, the complete variable domain is EPEVTQTPSHQVTQMGQEVILRCVPISNHLYFYWYRQILGQKVEFLVSFYNNEISEKSEIFDDQFSVERPDGSNFTLKIRSTKLEDSAMYFCASSEGPNEQFFGPGTRLTVL.

The chain carries TRBV19 and TRBJ2-1, with 7 nucleotides matching TRBD1. Trimming took 5 bases from V and 1 from J; bases not matched to a gene: 5. This CDR3 is built from 15 residues. Germline V CDR1 and CDR2: LNHDA, SQIVND (reference sequence). CDR3 in amino acids: CASSVGRGSYNEQFF. The CDR3 region has the DNA TGTGCCAGTAGTGTCGGCAGGGGGTCCTACAATGAGCAGTTCTTC.

The rearrangement links TRBV11-3 to TRBJ1-5; D is undetermined. Per germline, CDR1 SGHNT and CDR2 YENEEA. Trimming took 5 bases from V and 2 from J, leaving 7 bases between them. CDR3 length: 13 amino acids. The CDR3 region has the DNA TGTGCCAGCAGCCCGGGTGGCAATCAGCCCCAGCATTTT. The encoded protein is CASSPGGNQPQHF.

The chain couples TRBV7-9 to TRBJ2-7; the match to TRBD1 covers 8 bases. CDR3 length: 14 residues. Germline trimming cut 5 bases from V and 2 bases from J; bases unmatched to any gene: 5. Per the germline V gene, CDR1 is SEHNR and CDR2 is FQNEAQ (reference sequence). CDR3 residues: CASSPGGLAYEQYV. The CDR3 coding sequence is TGTGCCAGCAGCCCAGGGGGCCTCGCCTACGAGCAGTACGTC.

The rearrangement links TRBV7-7 to TRBJ2-7; TRBD1 matches 9 bases. V shed 5 bases, J shed 5 bases, and the junction held 10 bases outside the gene matches. This CDR3 region has 15 residues. Germline assignment: CDR1 SSHAT and CDR2 FNYEAQ (reference sequence). The CDR3 region is CASSPGTGPEHEQYV. The CDR3, as DNA: TGTGCCAGCAGCCCCGGGACAGGGCCCGAACACGAGCAGTACGTC.

The V call is TRBV19, the J call TRBJ2-5; 8 nucleotides match TRBD1. The germline V gene encodes CDR1 LNHDA and CDR2 SQIVND (reference sequence). The CDR3 extends over 16 amino acids. The trim removed 0 bases at V and 5 bases at J, leaving 8 bases unmatched. CDR3 sequence (DNA): TGTGCCAGTAGTATAGACAGAGACAGGGGTTACGAGACCCAGTACTTC. Amino acids: CASSIDRDRGYETQYF.

The J gene is TRBJ2-7, the V gene TRBV5-1, with 7 nucleotides matching TRBD1. CDR3 size: 14 residues. CDR1 and CDR2 from the germline V gene are SGHRS and YFSETQ. V trimming: 0 bases; J trimming: 6 bases; junction bases outside the gene matches: 6. The chain's CDR3 is CASSLEGAAGEQYF. CDR3 nucleotide sequence: TGCGCCAGCAGCTTGGAGGGGGCGGCGGGCGAGCAGTACTTC.

This rearrangement joins TRBV2 to TRBJ2-7, with 10 bases lining up with TRBD1. CDR1 and CDR2 (germline): SNHLY, FYNNEI. The CDR3 runs 14 residues. After removal of 4 bases from V and 7 bases from J, the junction contained 7 bases not matched to a gene. CDR3 DNA sequence: TGTGCCAGCAGTGGGGGACAGGGGACGGGGGAGCAGTACGTC. It codes for CASSGGQGTGEQYV.